This TCR beta chain was sequenced for a study of graft-versus-host responses after intestinal transplantation. On the study more broadly: Each patient got anti-thymocyte globulin induction, then tacrolimus and steroids for about 3 years. Study outcomes and limitations: Graft-versus-host to host-versus-graft clonal ratios in allografts were high in patients with graft-donor T cell macrochimerism. GvH clones surfaced in recipient marrow, some emerging earlier in ileum or blood.

The ends lost 5 bases at V and 4 bases at J; junction bases unmatched: 10. CDR3 length: 16 residues. Per the germline V gene, CDR1 is SEHNR and CDR2 is FQNEAQ (reference sequence). The table came from immunoSEQ multiplex PCR; TCRdb's copy has only in-frame clones and leaves some out. Of more than 65,000 clones listed, 90% are singletons. A word on this clone: The antigen is not known.

This chain links TRBV7-9 with TRBJ2-3; 9 nucleotides align to TRBD1. This clonotype was sampled from a human donor who received an intestinal transplant. The specimen was unstimulated CD8+ T cells sorted from spleen or lymph node cells, collected before intestinal transplant. DNA for the CDR3: TGTGCCAGCAGCCGGCCGGGACAGGGCGGCCCAGATACGCAGTATTTT. Translating it yields CASSRPGQGGPDTQYF. Full variable domain (remainder filled in from reference TRBV7-9 and TRBJ2-3): DTGVSQNPRHKITKRGQNVTFRCDPISEHNRLYWYRQTLGQGPEFLTYFQNEAQLEKSRLLSDRFSAERPKGSFSTLEIQRTEQGDSAMYLCASSRPGQGGPDTQYFGPGTRLTVL.